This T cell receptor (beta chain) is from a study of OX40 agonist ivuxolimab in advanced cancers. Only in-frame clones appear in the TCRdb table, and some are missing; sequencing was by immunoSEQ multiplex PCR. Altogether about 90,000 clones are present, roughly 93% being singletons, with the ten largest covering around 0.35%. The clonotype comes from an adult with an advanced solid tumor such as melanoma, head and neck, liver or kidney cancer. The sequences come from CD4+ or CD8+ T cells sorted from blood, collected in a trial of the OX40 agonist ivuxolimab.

The CDR3 DNA reads as TGCGCCAGCAAGGCTAGCGGGAGTAGGACCCACAATGAGCAGTTCTTC. This codes for CASKASGSRTHNEQFF. The chain is built from TRBV5-1 and TRBJ2-1; 10 bases are shared with TRBD2. This CDR3 spans 16 amino acids. Germline loops: CDR1 SGHRS, CDR2 YFSETQ. V trimming: 6 bases; J trimming: 5 bases; junction bases outside the gene matches: 11.